This T cell receptor (beta chain) was captured in a study of graft-versus-host responses after intestinal transplantation. At the level of the study: Among the recipients, all got anti-thymocyte globulin induction and then tacrolimus and steroids for around 3 years.

Germline V gene lookup returns CDR1 SGHAT and CDR2 FQDESV (reference sequence). The CDR3 extends over 15 amino acids. V lost 5 bases, J lost 0 bases, and 2 bases stayed unmatched. The study, taken as a whole, reports: Maximum circulating GvH clone levels tracked with early post-transplant HvG decreases. GvH clones detected in recipient marrow included some appearing first in ileum or blood.

Libraries were prepared by immunoSEQ multiplex PCR; TCRdb keeps only in-frame clonotypes and omits some of them. The top ten clones hold about 6.9% of a sample with almost 70,000 clones, roughly 89% of them seen once. Turning to this clone: The target antigen is unknown.

V and J are TRBV11-1 and TRBJ2-2; 8 bases agree with TRBD1. Sequenced material: bone marrow, taken 734 days after intestinal transplantation. This receptor was identified in a human patient who received an intestinal transplant, so some T cells may come from the graft donor. CDR3 loop: CASSLTGANTGELFF. CDR3 DNA: TGTGCCAGCAGCCTGACAGGGGCGAACACCGGGGAGCTGTTTTTT.